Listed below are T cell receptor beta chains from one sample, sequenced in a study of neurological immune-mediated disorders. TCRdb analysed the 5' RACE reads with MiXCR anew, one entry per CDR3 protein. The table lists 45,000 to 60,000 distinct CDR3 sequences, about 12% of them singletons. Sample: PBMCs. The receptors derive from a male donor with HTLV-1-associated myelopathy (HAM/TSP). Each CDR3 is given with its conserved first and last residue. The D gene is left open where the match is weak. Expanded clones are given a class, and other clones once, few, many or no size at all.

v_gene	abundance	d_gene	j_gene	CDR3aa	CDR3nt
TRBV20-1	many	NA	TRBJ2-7	CSARDGGGRYEQYF	TGCAGTGCTAGAGATGGAGGAGGACGCTACGAGCAGTACTTC
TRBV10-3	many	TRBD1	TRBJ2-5	CAISGTGEETQYF	TGTGCCATCAGTGGGACAGGGGAAGAGACCCAGTACTTC
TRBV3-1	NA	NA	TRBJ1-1	CASSPLGAEAFF	TGTGCCAGCAGCCCCCTCGGCGCTGAAGCTTTCTTT
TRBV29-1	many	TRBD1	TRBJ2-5	CSVAAGTGPQETQYF	TGCAGCGTTGCTGCCGGGACAGGGCCCCAAGAGACCCAGTACTTC
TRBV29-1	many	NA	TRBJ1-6	CSVGQELNSPLHF	TGCAGCGTTGGACAGGAACTCAATTCACCCCTCCACTTT
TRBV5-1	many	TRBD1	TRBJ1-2	CASSLRQGPYGYTF	TGCGCCAGCAGCCTACGACAGGGGCCCTATGGCTACACCTTC
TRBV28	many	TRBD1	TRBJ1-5	CASRTGWNQPQHF	TGTGCCAGCAGGACAGGGTGGAATCAGCCCCAGCATTTT
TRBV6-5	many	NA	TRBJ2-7	CASSGQIGEQYF	TGTGCCAGTTCAGGACAGATTGGCGAGCAGTACTTC
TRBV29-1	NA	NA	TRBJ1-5	CSVELGQGGIAQHF	TGCAGCGTGGAACTTGGGCAGGGAGGTATAGCCCAGCATTTT
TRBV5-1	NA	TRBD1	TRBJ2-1	CASSSGGQGNEQFF	TGCGCCAGCAGCTCAGGGGGCCAGGGAAATGAGCAGTTCTTC
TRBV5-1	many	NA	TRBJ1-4	CASSLAQGHEKLFF	TGCGCCAGCAGCTTGGCTCAGGGTCACGAAAAACTGTTTTTT
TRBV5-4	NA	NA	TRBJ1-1	CASSSVGAEAFF	TGTGCCAGCAGCTCCGTCGGCGCTGAAGCTTTCTTT
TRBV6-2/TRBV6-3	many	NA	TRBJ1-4	CASSTPTGNLEEKLFF	TGTGCCAGCAGTACCCCAACAGGGAATTTGGAGGAAAAACTGTTTTTT
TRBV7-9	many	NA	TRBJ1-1	CASRVMNTEAFF	TGTGCCAGCAGGGTGATGAACACTGAAGCTTTCTTT
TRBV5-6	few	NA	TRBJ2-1	CASSLVGTGRYNEQFF	TGTGCCAGCAGCTTGGTGGGTACGGGGCGATACAATGAGCAGTTCTTC
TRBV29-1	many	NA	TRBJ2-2	CSVDLWTGNTGELFF	TGCAGCGTTGACTTGTGGACGGGCAACACCGGGGAGCTGTTTTTT
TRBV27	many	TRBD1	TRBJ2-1	CASSRQGRDEQFF	TGTGCCAGCAGTCGACAGGGGCGAGACGAGCAGTTCTTC
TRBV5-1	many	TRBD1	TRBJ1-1	CASSSWTGGNTEAFF	TGCGCCAGCAGCTCGTGGACAGGGGGCAACACTGAAGCTTTCTTT
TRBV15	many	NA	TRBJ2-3	CATSRPGGTDTQYF	TGTGCCACCAGCAGACCCGGGGGTACAGATACGCAGTATTTT
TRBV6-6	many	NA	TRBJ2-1	CASSYSIRKLYNEQFF	TGTGCCAGCAGTTACTCAATAAGGAAATTGTACAATGAGCAGTTCTTC
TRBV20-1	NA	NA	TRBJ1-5	CSARGSGSGPQHF	TGCAGTGCTAGGGGTTCTGGTTCAGGGCCCCAGCATTTT
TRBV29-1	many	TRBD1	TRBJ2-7	CSAPGQYGEQYF	TGCAGCGCTCCGGGACAGTATGGCGAGCAGTACTTC